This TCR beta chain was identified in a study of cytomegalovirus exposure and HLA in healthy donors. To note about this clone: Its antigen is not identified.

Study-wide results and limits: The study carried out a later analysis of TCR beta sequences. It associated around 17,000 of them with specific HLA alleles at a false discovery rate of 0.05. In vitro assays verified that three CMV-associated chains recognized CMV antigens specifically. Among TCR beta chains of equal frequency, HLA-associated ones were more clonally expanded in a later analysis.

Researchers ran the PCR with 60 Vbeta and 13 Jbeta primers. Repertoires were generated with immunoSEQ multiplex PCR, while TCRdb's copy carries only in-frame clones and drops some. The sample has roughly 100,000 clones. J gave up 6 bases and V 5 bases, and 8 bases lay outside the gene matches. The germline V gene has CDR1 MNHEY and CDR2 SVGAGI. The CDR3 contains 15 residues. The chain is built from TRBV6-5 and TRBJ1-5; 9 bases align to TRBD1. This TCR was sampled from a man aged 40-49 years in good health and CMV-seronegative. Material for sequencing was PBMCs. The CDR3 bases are TGTGCCAGCAGTACCCGGACAGGGGAGAGTCAGCCCCAGCATTTT. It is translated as CASSTRTGESQPQHF.